The 32 T cell receptor beta chains presented below share a single source sample, sequenced in a study of vaccination and CD4 T cells after COVID-19. Researchers used the Oncomine TCR Beta short-read assay to sequence DNA from cultured CD4+ T cells. TCRdb re-derived calls from the PCR reads in MiXCR, one entry per CDR3 protein. The table has around 20,000 distinct CDR3 sequences, roughly two fifths seen once. These TCRs' antigens remain unknown. Treatment defined: approximately 10-day PBMC culture with coronavirus spike peptide pools or control peptides (ViraFEST assay). The sample consisted of CD4+ T cells from blood, cultured in vitro, taken after SARS-CoV-2 vaccination. The receptors stem from a human donor who had recovered from COVID-19.

This sequence joins TRBV7-2 and TRBJ1-3; no definite D call. The germline V gene encodes CDR1 SGHTA and CDR2 FQGNSA. The V end lost 0 bases, the J end lost 2 bases, and 14 bases lay between the germline ends. This CDR3 comprises 17 residues. The CDR3 DNA reads TGTGCCAGCAGCTTAGCTGGGTCCGGAGGACCTGGAAACACCATATATTTT. Translated, it gives CASSLAGSGGPGNTIYF.

This clonotype was detected a few times. This sequence joins TRBV27 and TRBJ2-7; D ambiguous. V was shortened by 6 bases and J by 5 bases, with 23 bases between the two germline ends. Germline CDR1 and CDR2: MNHEY and SMNVEV (reference sequence). There are 16 residues in the CDR3. CDR3 coding DNA: TGTGCCAGCAGAACGAGCGCGATCTTTGAAGGGAACGAGCAGTACTTC. It encodes CASRTSAIFEGNEQYF.

This clonotype was detected a few times. V is TRBV7-2 and J is TRBJ2-3, with D uncertain. Trimming left V 0 bases short and J 4 bases short, with 5 bases between. The germline V gene encodes CDR1 SGHTA and CDR2 FQGNSA. The CDR3 contains 13 residues. Here the CDR3 DNA reads TGTGCCAGCAGCTTAGCCGCAGCAGATACGCAGTATTTT. Translating gives CASSLAAADTQYF.

The chain couples TRBV20-1 to TRBJ1-1; D remains unclear. CDR1 is DFQATT and CDR2 is SNEGSKA in the germline V gene (reference sequence). This CDR3 has 12 amino acids. Trimming cost V 3 bases and J 1 base, with 6 bases left between them. In DNA, the CDR3 is TGCAGTGCTAGGAAGGGGAACACTGAAGCTTTCTTT. Translated, it gives CSARKGNTEAFF.

The CDR3 sequence is CASSSIPGHTADTQYF. CDR3 nucleotide sequence: TGTGCCAGCAGCTCCATCCCGGGCCATACCGCAGATACGCAGTATTTT. This chain links TRBV11-2 with TRBJ2-3; D is unresolved. CDR1 and CDR2 (germline): SGHAT, FQNNGV. CDR3 length: 16 residues. Deletions cut 4 bases from V and 4 bases from J, with 18 bases between.

V and J are TRBV27 and TRBJ2-7, with 8 positions matching TRBD1. V was pared by 2 bases and J by 6 bases, with 6 bases of the junction left unmatched. Looked up from germline, CDR1 is MNHEY and CDR2 is SMNVEV (reference sequence). The CDR3 spans 14 residues. CDR3 coding DNA: TGTGCCAGCAGTTTAGTCACAGGGGGTACCGAGCAGTACTTC. It is translated as CASSLVTGGTEQYF.

This clonotype was observed a handful of times. The gene calls are TRBV28 and TRBJ2-2; tentative D call: TRBD2 (5 bases). V dropped 5 bases and J dropped 0 bases, with 19 bases sitting between them. The CDR3 extends over 18 amino acids. Germline loops: CDR1 MDHEN, CDR2 SYDVKM. The CDR3 DNA reads TGTGCCAGCAGTACCCCCGTGGGTAGCGCATCGAACACCGGGGAGCTGTTTTTT. Translating gives CASSTPVGSASNTGELFF.

This clonotype has only a few counts. This chain uses TRBV28 with TRBJ2-7, with no clear D. CDR1 is MDHEN, CDR2 SYDVKM, per germline. V was clipped by 5 bases and J by 9 bases, with 17 bases between them. There are 13 residues in the CDR3. CDR3 in DNA: TGTGCCAGCAGTCTGAACGGTCCCTGGGGGCAGTACTTC. Protein product: CASSLNGPWGQYF.

The genes are TRBV12-3 or TRBV12-4 and TRBJ1-6, with D tentatively TRBD1 (5 bases). This CDR3 spans 14 amino acids. Trimming left V 3 bases short and J 5 bases short, with 8 bases between. CDR3 sequence reads: CASSLNRNNSPLHF. In DNA form, the CDR3 reads TGTGCCAGCAGTTTGAACAGGAATAATTCACCCCTCCACTTT.

V usage is TRBV7-2 and J usage is TRBJ2-1, with 13 bases lining up with TRBD2. The CDR3 is made up of 17 amino acids. Germline V CDR1 and CDR2: SGHTA, FQGNSA. The J segment lost 5 bases and the V segment lost 1 base, leaving 5 bases of the junction unmatched. CDR3 bases: TGTGCCAGCAGCTTAGATCGGACTAGCGGGGGAAACAATGAGCAGTTCTTC. Translation gives CASSLDRTSGGNNEQFF.

The V and J genes are TRBV2 and TRBJ2-7; 8 positions agree with TRBD2. CDR1 and CDR2 from the germline V gene are SNHLY and FYNNEI. V lost 5 bases and J lost 2; bases outside the gene matches: 5. The CDR3 runs 14 residues. The CDR3 DNA sequence: TGTGCCAGCAGTAGGACTAGCCCTACCTACGAGCAGTACTTC. This translates into CASSRTSPTYEQYF.

This clonotype was seen a handful of times. J is TRBJ2-3 and V is TRBV7-2; 10 bases are a match to TRBD2. CDR3 size: 16 residues. Trimming cost V 0 bases and J 7 bases; bases outside gene matches: 7. Germline V gene lookup returns CDR1 SGHTA and CDR2 FQGNSA. The CDR3 reads CASSLALSGRANTQYF. Written as DNA, the CDR3 is TGTGCCAGCAGCTTAGCGCTGAGCGGGAGGGCCAATACGCAGTATTTT.

V usage is TRBV20-1 and J usage is TRBJ2-1; D is ambiguous. The CDR3 has 13 amino acids. Trimming left V 4 bases short and J 8 bases short, with 15 bases between. CDR1 is DFQATT, CDR2 SNEGSKA, per germline (reference sequence). The CDR3 spells CSANGPFSDEQFF. CDR3 sequence (DNA): TGCAGTGCTAACGGGCCCTTCTCTGATGAGCAGTTCTTC.

V is TRBV19 and J is TRBJ1-1; the D gene is possibly TRBD1 (6 bases). Germline assignment: CDR1 LNHDA and CDR2 SQIVND (reference sequence). CDR3 length: 14 residues. V lost 5 bases to trimming and J lost 0 bases, with 10 bases between them. CDR3 in DNA: TGTGCCAGTAGTCCCACAGGGATGAACACTGAAGCTTTCTTT. Amino acid sequence: CASSPTGMNTEAFF.

This chain links TRBV9 with TRBJ2-7; D is uncertain. Germline V lookup: CDR1 SGDLS, CDR2 YYNGEE. The CDR3 covers 14 residues. V lost 0 bases and J 1 base, leaving 8 bases between the germline ends. CDR3 sequence: CASSVDGGSYEQYF. DNA of the CDR3: TGTGCCAGCAGCGTAGACGGCGGATCCTACGAGCAGTACTTC.

This clonotype was seen a few times. This chain links TRBV6-1 with TRBJ2-1; 8 positions match TRBD2. V trimming: 6 bases; J trimming: 9 bases; junction bases outside the gene matches: 13. Looked up from germline, CDR1 is MNHNS and CDR2 is SASEGT. The CDR3 totals 15 residues. Here the CDR3 reads CASRQEASGRFEQFF. Here the CDR3 DNA reads TGTGCCAGCAGGCAAGAGGCTAGCGGGCGTTTTGAGCAGTTCTTC.

This clonotype was seen a few times. The chain recombines TRBV20-1 with TRBJ2-3; D is ambiguous. This CDR3 region has 15 residues. Germline V gene data show CDR1 as DFQATT and CDR2 as SNEGSKA (reference sequence). V was cut by 6 bases and J by 5 bases, with 21 bases left in between. The chain's CDR3 is CSANRPGAERDTQYF. The CDR3 bases are TGCAGTGCAAACCGGCCAGGTGCCGAGCGAGATACGCAGTATTTT.

The chain uses TRBV11-3 and TRBJ2-5; perhaps TRBD2 as D (6 bases). Germline loops: CDR1 SGHNT, CDR2 YENEEA. This CDR3 has 12 amino acids. The V and J ends lost 2 bases and 5 bases respectively, with 6 bases between them. CDR3 residues: CASSLSGETQYF. The DNA for the CDR3 is TGTGCCAGCAGCTTAAGCGGGGAGACCCAGTACTTC.

J is TRBJ2-1 and V is TRBV6-5, with 8 bases fitting TRBD2. V lost 0 bases to trimming and J lost 8 bases; unmatched junction nucleotides: 3. This CDR3 is 14 amino acids long. Germline CDR1 is MNHEY and CDR2 is SVGAGI. The CDR3 region has the DNA TGTGCCAGCAGTTACTCGACTAGCGAGCATGAGCAGTTCTTC. It encodes CASSYSTSEHEQFF.

The rearrangement links TRBV6-5 to TRBJ1-4; D perhaps matches TRBD1 (5 bases). Trimming left V 1 base short and J 7 bases short, with 13 bases between. Germline CDR1 is MNHEY and CDR2 is SVGAGI. The CDR3 totals 15 residues. The CDR3 loop is CASSYLEGIGEKLFF. The CDR3 DNA is TGTGCCAGCAGTTACTTAGAGGGGATTGGTGAAAAACTGTTTTTT.

In its sample, this clonotype was seen a few times. The chain is built from TRBV7-6 and TRBJ2-7; D call uncertain. The germline gives CDR1 SGHVS, CDR2 FNYEAQ. The CDR3 has 12 amino acids. Trimming took off 5 bases at V and 6 bases at J, with 11 bases between the two ends. As DNA, the CDR3 is TGTGCCAGCAGCCTACGAGTGGGCGAGCAGTACTTC. Translating it yields CASSLRVGEQYF.

V usage is TRBV7-9 and J usage is TRBJ2-2; TRBD1 matches at 9 bases. The J segment lost 1 base and the V segment lost 7 bases, leaving 10 bases of the junction unmatched. From germline, CDR1 is SEHNR and CDR2 FQNEAQ (reference sequence). The CDR3 is 17 residues long. CDR3 protein: CASNYVGGQGNTGELFF. Written as DNA, the CDR3 is TGTGCCAGCAACTATGTAGGGGGACAGGGGAACACCGGGGAGCTGTTTTTT. Full variable domain (outside the CDR3, taken from reference TRBV7-9 and TRBJ2-2): DTGVSQNPRHKITKRGQNVTFRCDPISEHNRLYWYRQTLGQGPEFLTYFQNEAQLEKSRLLSDRFSAERPKGSFSTLEIQRTEQGDSAMYLCASNYVGGQGNTGELFFGEGSRLTVL.

V usage is TRBV4-1 and J usage is TRBJ2-7; D perhaps matches TRBD2 (6 bases). V gave up 0 bases and J gave up 4 bases, with 16 bases separating them. Per the germline V gene, CDR1 is MGHRA and CDR2 is YSYEKL. The CDR3 has 16 residues. CDR3 sequence: CASSQDSRGFGYEQYF. DNA of the CDR3: TGCGCCAGCAGCCAAGATTCCCGGGGGTTTGGGTACGAGCAGTACTTC.

The chain employs TRBV9 and TRBJ2-7; TRBD1 aligns across 7 bases. Germline trimming cut 3 bases from V and 3 bases from J; bases unmatched to any gene: 6. This CDR3 region has 14 residues. CDR1 SGDLS and CDR2 YYNGEE come from the germline V gene. The CDR3 spells CASSAGGQSYEQYF. The CDR3 coding sequence is TGTGCCAGCAGCGCAGGGGGACAGAGCTACGAGCAGTACTTC. Filled out from reference TRBV9 and TRBJ2-7, the complete variable domain reads DSGVTQTPKHLITATGQRVTLRCSPRSGDLSVYWYQQSLDQGLQFLIQYYNGEERAKGNILERFSAQQFPDLHSELNLSSLELGDSALYFCASSAGGQSYEQYFGPGTRLTVT.

This chain uses TRBV7-9 with TRBJ2-1; D possibly corresponds to TRBD1 (6 bases). The CDR3 length is 13 residues. The germline V gene has CDR1 SEHNR and CDR2 FQNEAQ (reference sequence). Trimming removed 5 bases from V and 8 bases from J, with 13 bases in between. The CDR3 protein is CASSLSGVDEQFF. The CDR3 DNA follows: TGTGCCAGCAGCCTCTCAGGGGTGGATGAGCAGTTCTTC.

This clonotype was seen a few times. A junction boundary mismatches the germline segment, possibly from a read error. The gene calls are TRBV2 and TRBJ1-2; a weak D match, TRBD1 (6 bases). The CDR3 is made up of 14 amino acids. CDR1 and CDR2 (germline): SNHLY, FYNNEI. The CDR3 DNA follows: TGTGCCAGTAGTGAGTACGGGACAAACTATGGCTACACCTTC. Residues: CASSEYGTNYGYTF.

The CDR3 loop reads CASFEAESTDTQYF. The CDR3, as DNA: TGTGCCAGCTTTGAAGCGGAGAGCACAGATACGCAGTATTTT. The V and J genes are TRBV12-3 or TRBV12-4 and TRBJ2-3; tentative D call: TRBD2 (5 bases). The CDR3 runs to 14 residues. Trimming cost V 8 bases and J 0 bases, with 12 bases left between them.

The table lists this clonotype with a count of one. The chain carries TRBV28 and TRBJ1-1; D gene uncertain. The CDR3 loop spans 13 amino acids. CDR1 and CDR2 from the germline V gene are MDHEN and SYDVKM. V was cut by 6 bases and J by 7 bases, with 15 bases left in between. CDR3 sequence: CASSPGPWGEAFF. CDR3 nucleotides: TGTGCCAGCAGCCCAGGACCGTGGGGTGAAGCTTTCTTT.

J is TRBJ2-7 and V is TRBV6-2 or TRBV6-3; TRBD1 matches at 9 bases. With V trimmed by 6 bases and J by 5 bases, 5 bases remained unmatched. Germline assignment: CDR1 MNHEY and CDR2 SVGEGT. The CDR3 has 13 residues. The CDR3 DNA reads as TGTGCCAGCAGCCGCGACAGGGGGGACGAGCAGTACTTC. Translation gives CASSRDRGDEQYF.

This clonotype showed up just a few times. The chain joins TRBV2 to TRBJ1-1, with D maybe TRBD1 (6 bases). V was clipped by 7 bases and J by 0 bases, with 12 bases between them. The germline gives CDR1 SNHLY, CDR2 FYNNEI. This CDR3 has 14 amino acids. The DNA for the CDR3 is TGTGCCAGCACCCGGACAGAAGTGAACACTGAAGCTTTCTTT. This codes for CASTRTEVNTEAFF.

This clonotype was detected only once. The genes are TRBV18 and TRBJ2-3; either TRBD1 or TRBD2 may supply D (6 bases each). The length of the CDR3 is 17 residues. Germline CDR1 reads KGHSH; CDR2 reads LQKENI. V shed 3 bases and J shed 4 bases, with 20 bases lying between them. The CDR3 nucleotides read TGTGCCAGCTCACCCTACGGGGGCCCCTCCGGAGCAGATACGCAGTATTTT. This encodes CASSPYGGPSGADTQYF.

The rearrangement uses TRBV19 and TRBJ1-5, with D unresolved. V was shortened by 5 bases and J by 3 bases, with 8 bases between the two germline ends. This CDR3 contains 13 residues. Germline V gene lookup returns CDR1 LNHDA and CDR2 SQIVND (reference sequence). CDR3 region: CASSPAVNQPQHF. CDR3 nucleotide sequence: TGTGCCAGTAGTCCTGCCGTCAATCAGCCCCAGCATTTT.